This T cell receptor (beta chain) came from a study of T cells in Graves' hyperthyroidism and ophthalmopathy. The CDR3 covers 14 residues. Per germline, CDR1 MNHNY and CDR2 SVGAGI (reference sequence). Trimming at V came to 1 base and at J to 4 bases, leaving 3 bases not matched to a gene. RNA transcripts provided the source from which TCR beta CDR3 regions were amplified. Primed by the HTBI set, a first-round RT-PCR was run on the TCR CDR3. TCRdb ran MiXCR on the multiplex PCR reads and lists one entry per CDR3 protein. In the table there are roughly 250,000 distinct CDR3 sequences, roughly 15% of which are singletons. This clonotype came up a few times.

The chain carries TRBV6-6 and TRBJ1-1; TRBD1 aligns across 7 bases. Sample: blood. The sequence derives from a woman aged 40 to 49 with Graves' hyperthyroidism that later progressed to Graves' ophthalmopathy. CDR3: CASSYYRGTTEAFF. In DNA form, the CDR3 reads TGTGCCAGCAGTTACTACAGGGGTACCACTGAAGCTTTCTTT.